The 29 T cell receptor beta chains presented below share a single source sample, sequenced in a study of T cell clonotyping in hematopoietic cell transplantation. Clones were sequenced by immunoSEQ multiplex PCR, and TCRdb holds only the in-frame ones, with some missing. The sample has 17,000 or so clones; roughly 91% are singletons. Input material: peripheral blood mononuclear cells. Receptor source: a man aged 35 to 55 in good health. Some clones in this sample may be carry-over from other donors' samples.

The chain combines TRBV12-5 with TRBJ2-7, with D unclear. Germline CDR1 is LGHNT and CDR2 is FRNRAP. V was shortened by 2 bases and J by 3 bases, with 5 bases between the two germline ends. The CDR3 contains 12 residues. The chain's CDR3 is CASGLFGYEQYF. As DNA, the CDR3 is TGTGCTAGTGGTTTGTTCGGCTACGAGCAGTACTTC.

This chain links TRBV6-8 with TRBJ1-5; D ambiguous. This CDR3 has 14 residues. Germline assignment: CDR1 MNHGY and CDR2 SAAAGT. Between the trimmed V and J ends, which lost 7 bases and 1 base, there was a span of 11 bases. DNA for the CDR3: TGTGCCAGCACCTACGGACGGAGCAATCAGCCCCAGCATTTT. Residues: CASTYGRSNQPQHF.

This chain links TRBV7-9 with TRBJ1-4; D not resolved. Looked up from germline, CDR1 is SEHNR and CDR2 is FQNEAQ (reference sequence). V shed 3 bases and J shed 4 bases, with 15 bases lying between them. The CDR3 consists of 16 residues. The CDR3 loop reads CASSLADGGSNEKLFF. The CDR3 nucleotides read TGTGCCAGCAGCTTGGCCGACGGCGGTAGTAATGAAAAACTGTTTTTT.

This chain uses TRBV7-6 with TRBJ1-1; D gene uncertain. The CDR3 contains 16 residues. V lost 2 bases and J lost 4, with 17 bases in between. Germline CDR1 and CDR2: SGHVS and FNYEAQ. CDR3 DNA: TGTGCCAGCAGCTTATGGCCCCCAATTTCGGGCACTGAAGCTTTCTTT. This gives the protein CASSLWPPISGTEAFF.

This clone was counted a single time. V usage is TRBV6-6 and J usage is TRBJ1-3, with TRBD1 matching 8 bases. Germline values: CDR1 MNHNY, CDR2 SVGAGI (reference sequence). V lost 6 bases, J lost 6 bases, and 13 bases stayed unmatched. CDR3 length equals 16 residues. CDR3 coding DNA: TGTGCCAGCAGAGGTGCCGAAGACAGGGGCAAAAACACCATATATTTT. Its protein is CASRGAEDRGKNTIYF.

The chain uses TRBV5-6 and TRBJ2-7, with 8 positions matching TRBD2. Per the germline V gene, CDR1 is SGHDT and CDR2 is YYEEEE. The V gene end was trimmed by 7 bases and the J gene end by 3 bases; junction bases not matched to a gene: 12. This CDR3 comprises 15 residues. Here the CDR3 reads CASPLGSGGSYEQYF. The CDR3 nucleotides read TGTGCCAGCCCTTTAGGCAGCGGGGGCAGCTACGAGCAGTACTTC.

The chain combines TRBV7-2 with TRBJ1-2; 10 nucleotides align to TRBD1. The CDR3 contains 15 residues. Trimming cost V 2 bases and J 9 bases; bases outside gene matches: 9. Germline values: CDR1 SGHTA, CDR2 FQGNSA. The CDR3 DNA sequence: TGTGCCAGCAGCTTAATCACCGGGACAGGGGACAGCTACACCTTC. Encoded protein: CASSLITGTGDSYTF.

The genes are TRBV2 and TRBJ1-1; no clear D. The CDR3 loop spans 15 amino acids. CDR1 is SNHLY, CDR2 FYNNEI, per germline. Trimming left V 8 bases short and J 5 bases short, with 21 bases between. The CDR3 is CASVGTPAVDTEAFF. The CDR3 region has the DNA TGTGCCAGCGTCGGTACGCCGGCGGTAGATACTGAAGCTTTCTTT.

V usage is TRBV19 and J usage is TRBJ2-5; 7 nucleotides align to TRBD2. J gave up 5 bases and V 2 bases, and 5 bases lay outside the gene matches. This CDR3 region has 14 residues. The V gene's germline CDR1 is LNHDA and CDR2 SQIVND (reference sequence). CDR3 residues: CASSILGGGETQYF. CDR3 DNA: TGTGCCAGTAGTATACTGGGCGGGGGTGAGACCCAGTACTTC. The complete variable domain, with remaining parts taken from reference TRBV19 and TRBJ2-5, reads DGGITQSPKYLFRKEGQNVTLSCEQNLNHDAMYWYRQDPGQGLRLIYYSQIVNDFQKGDIAEGYSVSREKKESFPLTVTSAQKNPTAFYLCASSILGGGETQYFGPGTRLLVL.

The chain recombines TRBV2 with TRBJ1-1; TRBD1 matches 7 bases. Germline CDR1 SNHLY, CDR2 FYNNEI. The CDR3 is made up of 15 amino acids. V trimming: 6 bases; J trimming: 3 bases; junction bases outside the gene matches: 10. This CDR3 reads CASSVAGGGYTEAFF. The DNA of the CDR3 is TGTGCCAGCAGCGTCGCAGGGGGTGGTTACACTGAAGCTTTCTTT.

This clone was counted a single time. In nucleotides, the CDR3 is TGTGCCAGTACCGTACTAGCGGGAGTCCGGATCGACACCGGGGAGCTGTTTTTT. Its protein product is CASTVLAGVRIDTGELFF. The V and J genes are TRBV19 and TRBJ2-2, with 11 bases fitting TRBD2. The CDR3 has 18 amino acids. J lost 3 bases, V lost 7 bases, and 13 bases had no gene match. The germline V gene encodes CDR1 LNHDA and CDR2 SQIVND (reference sequence).

This chain uses TRBV7-2 with TRBJ1-3; possibly TRBD1 for D (5 bases). Germline V CDR1 and CDR2: SGHTA, FQGNSA. The CDR3 runs 15 residues. With 5 bases removed from V and 4 bases from J, the gap between germline ends came to 15 bases. The CDR3 region is CASSQSGGAGNTIYF. The CDR3 DNA reads as TGTGCCAGCAGCCAGAGCGGAGGGGCAGGAAACACCATATATTTT.

The chain couples TRBV19 to TRBJ1-1, with D tentatively TRBD1 (5 bases). Per the germline V gene, CDR1 is LNHDA and CDR2 is SQIVND (reference sequence). This CDR3 is 15 amino acids long. Trimming pared 8 bases from V and 11 bases from J, leaving 27 bases between. CDR3 protein: CASFPRTQRGFRAFF. CDR3 bases: TGTGCCAGTTTTCCTAGGACCCAAAGGGGCTTTCGGGCTTTCTTT.

The J gene is TRBJ2-7, the V gene TRBV7-3; D not resolved. CDR3 length equals 14 residues. Germline CDR1 SGHTA, CDR2 FQGTGA. The germline V and J ends were trimmed by 2 bases and 0 bases, with 8 bases remaining between them. CDR3 DNA sequence: TGTGCCAGCAGCTTAGGCGGAAACTCCTACGAGCAGTACTTC. Translated, it gives CASSLGGNSYEQYF.

DNA of the CDR3: TGCGCCAGCAGTCCGGACAAAAATAGCAATCAGCCCCAGCATTTT. It encodes CASSPDKNSNQPQHF. V gene TRBV4-3 combines with J gene TRBJ1-5; D might be TRBD1 (5 bases). CDR1 and CDR2 from the germline V gene are LGHNA and YSLEER. The CDR3 totals 15 residues. The V and J ends lost 6 bases and 0 bases respectively, with 12 bases between them.

The V and J genes are TRBV4-3 and TRBJ1-4, with 9 positions matching TRBD1. Unmatched junction bases numbered 7, after V lost 4 bases and J lost 7 bases. Germline V lookup: CDR1 LGHNA, CDR2 YSLEER. This CDR3 spans 15 amino acids. CDR3 sequence reads: CASSRLQGAGEKLFF. CDR3 nucleotides: TGCGCCAGCAGCCGATTACAGGGGGCAGGTGAAAAACTGTTTTTT.

V and J are TRBV5-4 and TRBJ2-2; the match to TRBD1 covers 12 bases. The ends lost 7 bases at V and 5 bases at J; junction bases unmatched: 3. Per germline, CDR1 SGHNT and CDR2 YYREEE (reference sequence). The CDR3 has 14 amino acids. This chain's CDR3 is CASQGQGATGELFF. CDR3 nucleotides: TGTGCCAGCCAGGGACAGGGGGCGACCGGGGAGCTGTTTTTT.

The rearrangement uses TRBV7-2 and TRBJ2-7; D ambiguous. The CDR3 has 12 residues. CDR1 is SGHTA, CDR2 FQGNSA, per germline. The germline V and J ends were trimmed by 5 bases and 2 bases, with 7 bases remaining between them. The CDR3 protein is CASSPAPYEQYF. The CDR3 nucleotides are TGTGCCAGCAGCCCTGCTCCCTACGAGCAGTACTTC.

This chain joins TRBV29-1 and TRBJ1-2, with D tentatively TRBD1 (6 bases). V was shortened by 4 bases and J by 3 bases, with 15 bases between the two germline ends. The CDR3 has 14 amino acids. The V gene's germline CDR1 is SQVTM and CDR2 ANQGSEA. Here the CDR3 DNA reads TGCAGCGTTGGGGGGGCCCTCGGGGACTATGGCTACACCTTC. This sequence encodes CSVGGALGDYGYTF. Together with reference TRBV29-1 and TRBJ1-2, the CDR3 gives the full variable domain: SAVISQKPSRDICQRGTSLTIQCQVDSQVTMMFWYRQQPGQSLTLIATANQGSEATYESGFVIDKFPISRPNLTFSTLTVSNMSPEDSSIYLCSVGGALGDYGYTFGSGTRLTVV.

The chain employs TRBV19 and TRBJ2-2; TRBD2 aligns across 7 bases. The V and J ends lost 4 bases and 6 bases, in that order; junction bases with no gene match: 2. The germline V gene has CDR1 LNHDA and CDR2 SQIVND (reference sequence). The CDR3 contains 13 residues. CDR3 DNA: TGTGCCAGTAGTAACGGGGGGTCCGGGGAGCTGTTTTTT. This codes for CASSNGGSGELFF.

This chain joins TRBV5-6 and TRBJ2-7; D is unclear. The CDR3 has 13 residues. CDR1 and CDR2 from the germline V gene are SGHDT and YYEEEE. Deletions cut 7 bases from V and 2 bases from J, with 13 bases between. The CDR3 DNA reads TGTGCCAGCCGGGCCCCTAGTACCTACGAGCAGTACTTC. Translation gives CASRAPSTYEQYF.

This clone showed up just once. The chain links TRBV27 to TRBJ2-7; D gene ambiguous. The V and J ends lost 0 bases and 4 bases respectively, with 7 bases between them. Looked up from germline, CDR1 is MNHEY and CDR2 is SMNVEV (reference sequence). This CDR3 is built from 13 residues. CDR3 protein: CASSLSRLYEQYF. CDR3 in DNA: TGTGCCAGCAGTTTATCCAGGCTATACGAGCAGTACTTC.

The chain combines TRBV30 with TRBJ2-5; the D gene is possibly TRBD1 (5 bases). The V end lost 2 bases, the J end lost 3 bases, and 13 bases lay between the germline ends. Germline CDR1 GTSNPN, CDR2 SVGIG (reference sequence). This CDR3 comprises 14 residues. The DNA of the CDR3 is TGTGCCTGGAGTTTAAGGACATTCAAAGAGACCCAGTACTTC. It encodes CAWSLRTFKETQYF.

The rearrangement uses TRBV29-1 and TRBJ2-3, with D perhaps TRBD2 (6 bases). With 7 bases removed from V and 3 bases from J, the gap between germline ends came to 17 bases. The CDR3 covers 14 residues. Germline CDR1 is SQVTM and CDR2 is ANQGSEA. CDR3 DNA: TGCAGCGGGAGGAGGGGAGTAGGGACAGATACGCAGTATTTT. This encodes CSGRRGVGTDTQYF.

The CDR3 is CASSFRFVYEQYF. As DNA, the CDR3 is TGTGCCAGCAGCTTCAGGTTCGTCTACGAGCAGTACTTC. This rearrangement joins TRBV5-8 to TRBJ2-7; no clear D gene. Germline CDR1 and CDR2: SGHTS and YDEGEE. V lost 2 bases to trimming and J lost 3 bases, with 9 bases between them. The CDR3 runs to 13 residues.

This sequence joins TRBV9 and TRBJ1-3; D ambiguous. The CDR3 length is 12 residues. Trimming took 4 bases from V and 11 from J, leaving 13 bases between them. CDR1 is SGDLS, CDR2 YYNGEE, per germline. In DNA form, the CDR3 reads TGTGCCAGCAGCACCGAGATCGGCGCCATATATTTT. Amino acid sequence: CASSTEIGAIYF.

This chain links TRBV5-1 with TRBJ2-7; 9 nucleotides match TRBD1. The germline V gene encodes CDR1 SGHRS and CDR2 YFSETQ. The CDR3 is 15 residues long. J was trimmed by 6 bases and V by 5 bases; bases with no gene match: 12. CDR3 nucleotide sequence: TGCGCCAGCAGTCAAGACGGACAGGGGTTGGGCGAGCAGTACTTC. Its protein product is CASSQDGQGLGEQYF. The entire variable domain, with the rest obtained from reference TRBV5-1 and TRBJ2-7, is as follows: KAGVTQTPRYLIKTRGQQVTLSCSPISGHRSVSWYQQTPGQGLQFLFEYFSETQRNKGNFPGRFSGRQFSNSRSEMNVSTLELGDSALYLCASSQDGQGLGEQYFGPGTRLTVT.

The chain carries TRBV10-2 and TRBJ1-2; the D is unclear. The germline V and J ends were trimmed by 3 bases and 4 bases, with 12 bases remaining between them. From germline, CDR1 is WSHSY and CDR2 SAAADI. This CDR3 has 14 amino acids. In nucleotides, the CDR3 is TGCGCCAGCAGTGATGGGCCGTCCGTCTATGGCTACACCTTC. Its protein is CASSDGPSVYGYTF.

As DNA, the CDR3 is TGTGCCAGCAGCTTTGACAGGTTAAATGAGCAGTTCTTC. It yields the protein CASSFDRLNEQFF. The J gene is TRBJ2-1, the V gene TRBV7-6; a possible D gene is TRBD1 (6 bases). The CDR3 is 13 residues long. CDR1 and CDR2 (germline): SGHVS, FNYEAQ. The V end was cut by 3 bases, the J end by 7 bases, with 10 bases between.